The 10 T cell receptor beta chains below all came from one sample that was sequenced in a study of long-term antiretroviral therapy in people with HIV. It was version v3.0 of the immunoSEQ assay that was run at survey level. This table comes from immunoSEQ multiplex PCR, and its TCRdb copy is limited to in-frame clones, with some not included. The repertoire holds over 30,000 clones, with about 70% as singletons. Sequencing used unsorted PBMCs, obtained 3 years after starting antiretroviral therapy. The receptors originated from a man aged 50 to 59 with HIV.

The rearrangement uses TRBV6-5 and TRBJ2-3; 7 nucleotides line up with TRBD2. The CDR3 sequence is 14 residues long. Germline CDR1 is MNHEY and CDR2 is SVGAGI. Trimming removed 4 bases from V and 5 bases from J; junction bases left unmatched: 6. CDR3 DNA sequence: TGTGCCAGCAGTTCTACCTGGGGGGGAGATACGCAGTATTTT. Its protein is CASSSTWGGDTQYF.

The chain joins TRBV4-3 to TRBJ2-3; D is unresolved. V was trimmed by 2 bases and J by 0 bases, leaving 9 bases between them. The germline CDR1 and CDR2 sequences are LGHNA and YSLEER. This CDR3 region has 15 residues. The CDR3 coding sequence is TGCGCCAGCAGCCAATCAGGCCTAAGCACAGATACGCAGTATTTT. Its translation is CASSQSGLSTDTQYF.

V usage is TRBV9 and J usage is TRBJ1-4; TRBD1 agrees at 11 bases. Germline-derived CDR1 and CDR2 are SGDLS and YYNGEE. This CDR3 contains 16 residues. Trimming took 4 bases from V and 7 from J; bases not matched to a gene: 9. CDR3 sequence (DNA): TGTGCCAGCAGCCCGATGGACAGGGGGCAGGGTGAAAAACTGTTTTTT. As protein: CASSPMDRGQGEKLFF.

The rearrangement joins TRBV18 to TRBJ2-1, with unresolved D. CDR1 KGHSH and CDR2 LQKENI come from the germline V gene. The V end was cut by 6 bases, the J end by 7 bases, with 16 bases between. This CDR3 comprises 14 residues. In DNA form, the CDR3 reads TGTGCCAGCTCCCTTTTGGCAGATATGAATGAGCAGTTCTTC. It translates to CASSLLADMNEQFF. Looking up the rest from reference TRBV18 and TRBJ2-1 gives the full variable domain: NAGVMQNPRHLVRRRGQEARLRCSPMKGHSHVYWYRQLPEEGLKFMVYLQKENIIDESGMPKERFSAEFPKEGPSILRIQQVVRGDSAAYFCASSLLADMNEQFFGPGTRLTVL.

This clone was seen a handful of times. The chain recombines TRBV14 with TRBJ2-4; tentatively, D is TRBD1 (6 bases). The V end was cut by 4 bases, the J end by 8 bases, with 21 bases between. Germline CDR1 reads SGHDN; CDR2 reads FVKESK. CDR3 length: 16 amino acids. CDR3 protein: CASSPYRDVRNDIQYF. CDR3 coding DNA: TGTGCCAGCAGCCCCTACAGGGACGTCCGGAATGACATTCAGTACTTC.

The chain uses TRBV9 and TRBJ2-1; TRBD2 matches at 7 bases. CDR1 is SGDLS and CDR2 is YYNGEE in the germline V gene. The V segment lost 0 bases and the J segment 8 bases; nucleotides outside the gene matches: 5. The CDR3 has 14 residues. The CDR3, as DNA: TGTGCCAGCAGCGTAGGGACTAGAGGGGATGAGCAGTTCTTC. This translates into CASSVGTRGDEQFF.

There are a few counts of this clone. DNA for the CDR3: TGTGCCAGCAGCCCCGGGGGGAATGAGCAGTACTTC. Translated: CASSPGGNEQYF. V is TRBV7-9 and J is TRBJ2-7; 7 nucleotides match TRBD2. V shed 5 bases and J 7 bases; nucleotides not matched to a gene: 5. There are 12 residues in the CDR3. Per germline, CDR1 SEHNR and CDR2 FQNEAQ (reference sequence).

J is TRBJ2-7 and V is TRBV11-2; D unresolved. This CDR3 has 14 residues. The V end lost 5 bases, the J end lost 2 bases, and 13 bases lay between the germline ends. Germline V gives CDR1 SGHAT, CDR2 FQNNGV. Written as DNA, the CDR3 is TGTGCCAGCAGCCCCTCTCCCCCTCCCTACGAGCAGTACTTC. Translation gives CASSPSPPPYEQYF.

V is TRBV25-1 and J is TRBJ1-1; D is unresolved. V gave up 3 bases and J gave up 0 bases, with 5 bases separating them. Germline V lookup: CDR1 MGHDK, CDR2 SYGVNS. This CDR3 has 13 residues. CDR3 in amino acids: CASSEQLNTEAFF. CDR3 nucleotide sequence: TGTGCCAGCAGTGAGCAGCTGAACACTGAAGCTTTCTTT.

The J gene is TRBJ1-6, the V gene TRBV2, with 7 bases lining up with TRBD1. J lost 9 bases, V lost 6 bases, and 11 bases had no gene match. Germline V gene lookup returns CDR1 SNHLY and CDR2 FYNNEI. The CDR3 loop spans 15 amino acids. CDR3 in amino acids: CASSWDSPGASPLHF. The CDR3 region has the DNA TGTGCCAGCAGCTGGGACAGCCCAGGGGCTTCACCCCTCCACTTT. The full variable domain, rest sourced from reference TRBV2 and TRBJ1-6, is EPEVTQTPSHQVTQMGQEVILRCVPISNHLYFYWYRQILGQKVEFLVSFYNNEISEKSEIFDDQFSVERPDGSNFTLKIRSTKLEDSAMYFCASSWDSPGASPLHFGNGTRLTVT.